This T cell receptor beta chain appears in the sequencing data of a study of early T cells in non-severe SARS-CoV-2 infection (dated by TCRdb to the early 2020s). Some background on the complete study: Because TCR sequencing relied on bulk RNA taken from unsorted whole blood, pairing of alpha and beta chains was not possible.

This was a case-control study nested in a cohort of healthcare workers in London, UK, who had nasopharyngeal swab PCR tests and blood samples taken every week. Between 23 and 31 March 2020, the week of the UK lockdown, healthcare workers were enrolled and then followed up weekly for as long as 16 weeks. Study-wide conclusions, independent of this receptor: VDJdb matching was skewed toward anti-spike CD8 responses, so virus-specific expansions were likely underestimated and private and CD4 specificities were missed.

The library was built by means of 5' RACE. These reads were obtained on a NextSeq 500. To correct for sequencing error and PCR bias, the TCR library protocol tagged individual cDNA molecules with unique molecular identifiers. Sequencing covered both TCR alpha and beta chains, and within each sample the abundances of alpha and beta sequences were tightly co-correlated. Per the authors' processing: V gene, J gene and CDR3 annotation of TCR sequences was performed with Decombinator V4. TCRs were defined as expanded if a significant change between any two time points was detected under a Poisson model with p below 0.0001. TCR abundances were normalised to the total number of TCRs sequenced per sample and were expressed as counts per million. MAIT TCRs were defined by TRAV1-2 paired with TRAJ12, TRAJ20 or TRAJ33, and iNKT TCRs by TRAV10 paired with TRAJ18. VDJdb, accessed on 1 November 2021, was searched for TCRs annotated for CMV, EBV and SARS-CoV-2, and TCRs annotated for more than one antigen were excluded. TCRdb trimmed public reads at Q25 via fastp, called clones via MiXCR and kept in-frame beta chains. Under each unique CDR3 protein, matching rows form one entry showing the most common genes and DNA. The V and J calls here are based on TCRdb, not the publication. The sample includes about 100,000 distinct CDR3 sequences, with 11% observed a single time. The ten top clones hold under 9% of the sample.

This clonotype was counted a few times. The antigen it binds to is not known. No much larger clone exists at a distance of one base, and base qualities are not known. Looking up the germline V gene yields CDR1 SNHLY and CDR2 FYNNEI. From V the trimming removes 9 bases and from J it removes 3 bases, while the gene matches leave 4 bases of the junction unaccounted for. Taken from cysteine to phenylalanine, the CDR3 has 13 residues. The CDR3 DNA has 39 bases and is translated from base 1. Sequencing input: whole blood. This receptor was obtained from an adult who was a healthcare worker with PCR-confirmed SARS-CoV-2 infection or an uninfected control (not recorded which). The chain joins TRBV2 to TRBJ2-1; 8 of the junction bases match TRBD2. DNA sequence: TGTGCCAGAAGCGGGAGCGGCTACAATGAGCAGTTCTTC. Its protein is CARSGSGYNEQFF.